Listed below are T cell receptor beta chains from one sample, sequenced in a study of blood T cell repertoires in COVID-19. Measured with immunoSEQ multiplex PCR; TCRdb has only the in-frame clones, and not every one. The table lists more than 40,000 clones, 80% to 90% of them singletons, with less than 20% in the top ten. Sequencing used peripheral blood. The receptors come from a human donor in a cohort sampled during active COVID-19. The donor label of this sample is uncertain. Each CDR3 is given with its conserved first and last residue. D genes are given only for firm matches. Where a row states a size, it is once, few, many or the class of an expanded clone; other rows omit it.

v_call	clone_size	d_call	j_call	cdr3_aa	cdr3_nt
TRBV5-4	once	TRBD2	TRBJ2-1	CASSLGGLAGINEQFF	TGTGCCAGCAGCTTGGGGGGACTAGCGGGAATAAATGAGCAGTTCTTC
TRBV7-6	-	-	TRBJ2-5	CASSHGVVLSSQETQYF	TGTGCCAGCAGCCACGGGGTCGTCCTATCCTCTCAAGAGACCCAGTACTTC
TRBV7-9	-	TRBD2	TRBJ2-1	CASRPASGEQFF	TGTGCCAGCAGACCTGCTAGCGGCGAGCAGTTCTTC
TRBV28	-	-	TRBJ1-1	CASLQFWGAEAFF	TGTGCCAGCCTTCAGTTTTGGGGCGCTGAAGCTTTCTTT
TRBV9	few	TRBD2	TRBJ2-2	CASSVGSRGGTRGELFF	TGTGCCAGCAGCGTAGGTTCCCGGGGGGGAACACGGGGGGAGCTGTTTTTT
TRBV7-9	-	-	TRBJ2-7	CASSLTTSFEQYF	TGTGCCAGCAGCTTAACGACTAGTTTCGAGCAGTACTTC
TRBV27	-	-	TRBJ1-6	CASSSWSGGNSPLHF	TGTGCCAGCAGTTCTTGGTCGGGGGGTAATTCACCCCTCCACTTT
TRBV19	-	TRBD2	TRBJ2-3	CASSILAGGRTDTQYF	TGTGCCAGTAGTATTCTAGCGGGGGGACGCACAGATACGCAGTATTTT
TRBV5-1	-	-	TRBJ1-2	CASSLAGENYGYTF	TGCGCCAGCAGCTTGGCCGGAGAGAATTATGGCTACACCTTC
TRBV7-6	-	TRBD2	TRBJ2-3	CASSLGSLAGGFTDTQYF	TGTGCCAGCAGCTTAGGGTCCCTAGCGGGGGGATTCACAGATACGCAGTATTTT
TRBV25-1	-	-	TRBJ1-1	CASRREGASEAFF	TGTGCCAGCAGACGAGAAGGGGCGTCTGAAGCTTTCTTT
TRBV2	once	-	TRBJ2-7	CASSVSPVTYEQYF	TGTGCCAGCAGTGTATCCCCAGTGACCTACGAGCAGTACTTC
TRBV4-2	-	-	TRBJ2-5	CASSPNTGKETQYF	TGTGCCAGCAGCCCCAATACAGGGAAAGAGACCCAGTACTTC
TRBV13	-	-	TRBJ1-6	CASSSYRDYNSPLHF	TGTGCCAGCAGCTCCTACCGGGACTATAATTCACCCCTCCACTTT
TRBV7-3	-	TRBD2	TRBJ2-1	CASSSGGSSYNEQFF	TGTGCCAGCAGCTCCGGGGGGAGCTCCTACAATGAGCAGTTCTTC
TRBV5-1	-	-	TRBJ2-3	CASSLAYLGGGTDTQYF	TGCGCCAGCAGCTTGGCCTATTTGGGCGGGGGCACAGATACGCAGTATTTT
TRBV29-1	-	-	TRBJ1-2	CSVDLPGKDGYTF	TGCAGCGTTGACCTCCCAGGGAAGGATGGCTACACCTTC